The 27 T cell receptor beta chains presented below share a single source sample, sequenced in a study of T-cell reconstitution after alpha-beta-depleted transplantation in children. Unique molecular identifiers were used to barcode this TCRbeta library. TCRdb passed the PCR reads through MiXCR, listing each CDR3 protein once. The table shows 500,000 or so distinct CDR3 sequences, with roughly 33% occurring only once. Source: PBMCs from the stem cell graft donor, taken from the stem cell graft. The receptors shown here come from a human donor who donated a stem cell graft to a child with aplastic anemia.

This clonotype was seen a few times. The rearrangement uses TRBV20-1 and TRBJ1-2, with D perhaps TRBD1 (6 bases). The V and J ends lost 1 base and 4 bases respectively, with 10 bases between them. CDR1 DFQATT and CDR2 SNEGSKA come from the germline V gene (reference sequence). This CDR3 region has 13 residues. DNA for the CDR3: TGCAGTGCTAGAGGGACAGCTTTCTATGGCTACACCTTC. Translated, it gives CSARGTAFYGYTF.

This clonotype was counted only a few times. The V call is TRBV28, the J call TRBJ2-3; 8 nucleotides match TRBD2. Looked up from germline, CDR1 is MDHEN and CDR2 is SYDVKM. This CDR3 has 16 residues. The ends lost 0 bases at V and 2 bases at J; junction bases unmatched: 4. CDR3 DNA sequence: TGTGCCAGCAGTTTATGGACTAGCGCCTACACAGATACGCAGTATTTT. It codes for CASSLWTSAYTDTQYF.

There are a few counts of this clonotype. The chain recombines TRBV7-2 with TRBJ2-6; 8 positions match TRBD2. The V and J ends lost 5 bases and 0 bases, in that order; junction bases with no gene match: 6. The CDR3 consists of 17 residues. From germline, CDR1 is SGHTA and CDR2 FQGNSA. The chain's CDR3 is CASSPTGTSSGANVLTF. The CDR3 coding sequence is TGTGCCAGCAGCCCGACCGGGACTAGCTCTGGGGCCAACGTCCTGACTTTC.

The CDR3 here is CASSLGGRAQEEQYF. Written as DNA, the CDR3 is TGTGCCAGCAGCTTAGGGGGCAGAGCCCAGGAAGAGCAGTACTTC. The chain uses TRBV5-5 and TRBJ2-7; 7 bases fit TRBD1. Germline V CDR1 and CDR2: SGHKS, YYEKEE (reference sequence). CDR3 length equals 15 residues. V lost 2 bases, J lost 7 bases, and 12 bases stayed unmatched.

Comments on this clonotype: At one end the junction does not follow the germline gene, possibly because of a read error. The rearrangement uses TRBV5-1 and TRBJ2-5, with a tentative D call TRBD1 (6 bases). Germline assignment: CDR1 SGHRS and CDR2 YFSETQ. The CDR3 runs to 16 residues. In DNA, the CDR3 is TGCGCCAGCAGCTCCGGACAGACGAGTACCCAAGAGACTCAGTACTTC. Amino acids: CASSSGQTSTQETQYF.

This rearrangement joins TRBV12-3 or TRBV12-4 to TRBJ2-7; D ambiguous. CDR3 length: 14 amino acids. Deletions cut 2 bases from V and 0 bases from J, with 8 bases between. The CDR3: CASSLNGNSYEQYF. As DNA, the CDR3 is TGTGCCAGCAGTTTAAACGGAAACTCCTACGAGCAGTACTTC.

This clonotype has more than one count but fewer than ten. In DNA, the CDR3 is TGTGCCAGCAGCCAAGTTGGGCAAGCGGGAGGGCCTTTGTATGAGCAGTTCTTC. Its translation: CASSQVGQAGGPLYEQFF. V gene TRBV14 combines with J gene TRBJ2-1; TRBD2 matches at 10 bases. The CDR3 is 18 residues long. Germline CDR1 and CDR2: SGHDN and FVKESK. After removal of 1 base from V and 8 bases from J, the junction contained 14 bases not matched to a gene. Variable domain in full (rest from reference TRBV14 and TRBJ2-1): EAGVTQFPSHSVIEKGQTVTLRCDPISGHDNLYWYRRVMGKEIKFLLHFVKESKQDESGMPNNRFLAERTGGTYSTLKVQPAELEDSGVYFCASSQVGQAGGPLYEQFFGPGTRLTVL.

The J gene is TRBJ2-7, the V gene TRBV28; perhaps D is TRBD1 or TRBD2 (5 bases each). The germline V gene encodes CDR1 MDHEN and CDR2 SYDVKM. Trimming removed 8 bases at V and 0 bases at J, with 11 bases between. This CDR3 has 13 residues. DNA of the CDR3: TGTGCCAGCGGGGGAAAGGGCTCCTACGAGCAGTACTTC. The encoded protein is CASGGKGSYEQYF.

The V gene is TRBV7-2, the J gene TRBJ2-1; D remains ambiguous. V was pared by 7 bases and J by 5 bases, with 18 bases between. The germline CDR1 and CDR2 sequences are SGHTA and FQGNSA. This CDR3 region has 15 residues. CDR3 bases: TGTGCCAGCACCATTACCCTAAGCCGCAACAATGAGCAGTTCTTC. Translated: CASTITLSRNNEQFF.

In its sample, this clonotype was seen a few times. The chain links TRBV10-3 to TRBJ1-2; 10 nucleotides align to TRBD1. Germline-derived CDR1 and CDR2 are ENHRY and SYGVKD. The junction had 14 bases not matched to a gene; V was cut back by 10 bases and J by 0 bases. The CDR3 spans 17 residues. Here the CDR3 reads CATLPVGQGPTNYGYTF. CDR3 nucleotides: TGTGCCACCCTGCCGGTGGGACAGGGGCCTACTAACTATGGCTACACCTTC.

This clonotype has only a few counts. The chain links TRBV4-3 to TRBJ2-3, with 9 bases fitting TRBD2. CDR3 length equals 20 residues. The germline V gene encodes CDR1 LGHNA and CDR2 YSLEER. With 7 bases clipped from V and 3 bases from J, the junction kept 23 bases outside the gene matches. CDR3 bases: TGCGCCAGCACTACATCCCCCACTTCTAGCGGGAATGAAGAGACAGATACGCAGTATTTT. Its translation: CASTTSPTSSGNEETDTQYF.

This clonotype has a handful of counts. The CDR3 DNA is TGTGCCAGCAGTTCCTACGTGGCAACTAATGAAAAACTGTTTTTT. It encodes CASSSYVATNEKLFF. The genes are TRBV12-3 or TRBV12-4 and TRBJ1-4; no reliable D call. The V and J ends lost 4 bases and 0 bases respectively, with 9 bases between them. The CDR3 runs to 15 residues.

The chain's CDR3 is CSATLAGGRETQYF. The CDR3 DNA is TGCAGTGCTACCCTAGCGGGAGGGAGAGAGACCCAGTACTTC. The genes are TRBV20-1 and TRBJ2-5, with 12 nucleotides matching TRBD2. The junction had 4 bases not matched to a gene; V was cut back by 4 bases and J by 4 bases. The CDR3 is made up of 14 amino acids. Germline CDR1 is DFQATT and CDR2 is SNEGSKA (reference sequence).

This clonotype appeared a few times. CDR3 amino acids: CSAHFHRDWVNTEAFF. As DNA, the CDR3 is TGCAGTGCCCATTTTCACCGGGACTGGGTCAACACTGAAGCTTTCTTT. This chain joins TRBV20-1 and TRBJ1-1; D possibly corresponds to TRBD1 (5 bases). In germline, CDR1 is DFQATT, CDR2 SNEGSKA (reference sequence). V was shortened by 6 bases and J by 2 bases, with 22 bases between the two germline ends. The CDR3 totals 16 residues.

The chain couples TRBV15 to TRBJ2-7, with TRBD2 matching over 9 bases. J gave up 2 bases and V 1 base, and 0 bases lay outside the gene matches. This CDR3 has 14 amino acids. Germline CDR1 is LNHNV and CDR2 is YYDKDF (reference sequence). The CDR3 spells CATSRVAGAYEQYF. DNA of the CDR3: TGTGCCACCAGCAGAGTAGCGGGAGCCTACGAGCAGTACTTC.

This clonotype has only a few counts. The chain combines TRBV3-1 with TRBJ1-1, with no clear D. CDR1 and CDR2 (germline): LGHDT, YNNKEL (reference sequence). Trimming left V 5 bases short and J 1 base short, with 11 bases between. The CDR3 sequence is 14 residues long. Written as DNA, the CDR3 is TGTGCCAGCAGCTACGGACCCAGGAACACTGAAGCTTTCTTT. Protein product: CASSYGPRNTEAFF.

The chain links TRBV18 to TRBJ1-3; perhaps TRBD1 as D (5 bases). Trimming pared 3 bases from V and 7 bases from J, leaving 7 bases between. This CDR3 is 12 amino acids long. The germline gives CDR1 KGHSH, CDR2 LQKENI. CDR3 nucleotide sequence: TGTGCCAGCTCACCGGGGCGGAACACCATATATTTT. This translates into CASSPGRNTIYF.

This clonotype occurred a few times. The CDR3 coding sequence is TGTGCCTGGGACTTCCCGGCTGGCTACACCTTC. It yields the protein CAWDFPAGYTF. The chain carries TRBV30 and TRBJ1-2; D not resolved. V lost 5 bases and J 7 bases, leaving 11 bases between the germline ends. The germline V gene has CDR1 GTSNPN and CDR2 SVGIG (reference sequence). The CDR3 is 11 residues long.

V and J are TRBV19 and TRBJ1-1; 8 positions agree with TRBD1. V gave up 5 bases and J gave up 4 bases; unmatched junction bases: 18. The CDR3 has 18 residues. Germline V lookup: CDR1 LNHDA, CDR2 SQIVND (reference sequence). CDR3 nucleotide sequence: TGTGCCAGTAGTCCCAAACGTCTCGGTCAGGGGGCGCCCACTGAAGCTTTCTTT. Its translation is CASSPKRLGQGAPTEAFF.

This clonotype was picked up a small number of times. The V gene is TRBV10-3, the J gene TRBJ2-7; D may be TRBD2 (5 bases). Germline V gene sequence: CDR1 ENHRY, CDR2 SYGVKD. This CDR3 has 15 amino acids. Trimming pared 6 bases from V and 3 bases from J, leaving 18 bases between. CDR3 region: CAIRAEIARDYEQYF. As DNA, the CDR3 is TGTGCCATCAGGGCCGAGATAGCGAGAGACTACGAGCAGTACTTC.

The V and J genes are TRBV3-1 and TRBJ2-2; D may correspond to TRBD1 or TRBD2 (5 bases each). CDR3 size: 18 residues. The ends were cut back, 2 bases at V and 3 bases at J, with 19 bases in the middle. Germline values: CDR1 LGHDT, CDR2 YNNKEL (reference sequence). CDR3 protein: CASSQRGETGQYTGELFF. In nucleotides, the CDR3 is TGTGCCAGCAGCCAAAGGGGTGAGACGGGGCAGTACACCGGGGAGCTGTTTTTT.

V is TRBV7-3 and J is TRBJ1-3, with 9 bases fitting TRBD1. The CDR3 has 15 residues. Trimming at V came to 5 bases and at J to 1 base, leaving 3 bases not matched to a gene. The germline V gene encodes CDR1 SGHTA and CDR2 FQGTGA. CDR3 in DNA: TGTGCCAGCAGCACCGACAGGGGGTCTGGAAACACCATATATTTT. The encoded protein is CASSTDRGSGNTIYF.

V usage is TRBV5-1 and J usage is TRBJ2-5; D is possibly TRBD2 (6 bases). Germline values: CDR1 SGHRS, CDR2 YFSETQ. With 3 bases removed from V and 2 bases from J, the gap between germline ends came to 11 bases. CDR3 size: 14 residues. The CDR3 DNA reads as TGCGCCAGCAGCTCGGGAGACCCACAAGAGACCCAGTACTTC. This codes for CASSSGDPQETQYF. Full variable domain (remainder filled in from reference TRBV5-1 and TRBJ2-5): KAGVTQTPRYLIKTRGQQVTLSCSPISGHRSVSWYQQTPGQGLQFLFEYFSETQRNKGNFPGRFSGRQFSNSRSEMNVSTLELGDSALYLCASSSGDPQETQYFGPGTRLLVL.

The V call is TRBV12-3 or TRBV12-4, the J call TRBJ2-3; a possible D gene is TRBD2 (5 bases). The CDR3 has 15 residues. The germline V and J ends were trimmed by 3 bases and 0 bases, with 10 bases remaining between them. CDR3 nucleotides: TGTGCCAGCAGTTTTGGCGGGCTAAGCACAGATACGCAGTATTTT. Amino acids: CASSFGGLSTDTQYF.

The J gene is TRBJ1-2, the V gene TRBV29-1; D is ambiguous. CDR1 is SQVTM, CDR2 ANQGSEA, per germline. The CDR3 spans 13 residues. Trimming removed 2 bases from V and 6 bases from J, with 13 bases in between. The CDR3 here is CSVEKGSFNGYTF. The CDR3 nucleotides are TGCAGCGTTGAAAAGGGTTCCTTTAATGGCTACACCTTC.

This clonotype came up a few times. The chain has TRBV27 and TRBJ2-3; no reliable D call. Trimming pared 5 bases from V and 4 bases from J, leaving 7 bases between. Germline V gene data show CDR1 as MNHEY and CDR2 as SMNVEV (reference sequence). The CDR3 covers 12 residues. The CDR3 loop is CASSHRPDTQYF. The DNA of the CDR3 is TGTGCCAGCAGTCACCGACCAGATACGCAGTATTTT.

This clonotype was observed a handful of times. CDR3 protein: CASSFGQNYEQYF. The CDR3 nucleotides are TGTGCCAGCAGTTTCGGACAGAACTACGAGCAGTACTTC. This rearrangement joins TRBV27 to TRBJ2-7; perhaps TRBD1 as D (6 bases). The CDR3 contains 13 residues. The ends were cut back, 3 bases at V and 3 bases at J, with 9 bases in the middle. Germline V gives CDR1 MNHEY, CDR2 SMNVEV (reference sequence).